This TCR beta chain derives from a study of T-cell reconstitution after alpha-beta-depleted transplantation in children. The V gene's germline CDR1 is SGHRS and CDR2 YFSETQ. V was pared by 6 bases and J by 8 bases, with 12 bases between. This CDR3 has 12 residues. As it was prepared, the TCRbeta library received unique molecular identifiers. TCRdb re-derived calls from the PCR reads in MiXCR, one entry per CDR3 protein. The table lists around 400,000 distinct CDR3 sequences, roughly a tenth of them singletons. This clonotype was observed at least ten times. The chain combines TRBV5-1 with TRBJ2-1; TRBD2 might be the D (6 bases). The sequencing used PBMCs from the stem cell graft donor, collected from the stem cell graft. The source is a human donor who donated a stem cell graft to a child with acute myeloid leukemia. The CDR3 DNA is TGCGCCAGCACGATGGGGGAGGATGAGCAGTTCTTC. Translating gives CASTMGEDEQFF. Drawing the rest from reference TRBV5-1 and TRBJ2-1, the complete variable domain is KAGVTQTPRYLIKTRGQQVTLSCSPISGHRSVSWYQQTPGQGLQFLFEYFSETQRNKGNFPGRFSGRQFSNSRSEMNVSTLELGDSALYLCASTMGEDEQFFGPGTRLTVL.